These 27 T cell receptor beta chains were all obtained from the same sample, sequenced in a study of T cells in Graves' hyperthyroidism and ophthalmopathy. Researchers took RNA transcripts and amplified the TCR beta CDR3 regions from them. Using the HTBI primer set, a first-round RT-PCR was run on the TCR CDR3. TCRdb reprocessed the multiplex PCR reads with MiXCR, giving one entry per CDR3 protein. The sample contains 450,000 to 650,000 distinct CDR3 sequences, around 21% of which appear only once. The sample consisted of blood. Receptors originate from a man aged 18 to 29 with Graves' hyperthyroidism.

This clonotype was observed many times. This chain links TRBV12-3 or TRBV12-4 with TRBJ1-2, with unresolved D. V was pared by 0 bases and J by 3 bases, with 8 bases between. The CDR3 is made up of 14 amino acids. Here the CDR3 DNA reads TGTGCCAGCAGTTTAGCGTCTTTATACTATGGCTACACCTTC. Translation gives CASSLASLYYGYTF.

This clonotype was seen at least ten times. The chain uses TRBV7-9 and TRBJ1-1; TRBD1 might be the D (5 bases). Germline-derived CDR1 and CDR2 are SEHNR and FQNEAQ (reference sequence). The length of the CDR3 is 12 residues. V was cut by 8 bases and J by 7 bases, with 14 bases left in between. CDR3 bases: TGTGCCAGCTCAAGGGAGGGGATTGAAGCTTTCTTT. Its protein product is CASSREGIEAFF.

This clonotype showed up many times. This CDR3 reads CSASWTGGQEAFF. CDR3 DNA sequence: TGCAGTGCTAGTTGGACTGGGGGGCAGGAAGCTTTCTTT. The chain has TRBV20-1 and TRBJ1-1; D is perhaps TRBD1 (6 bases). The CDR3 length is 13 residues. Germline-derived CDR1 and CDR2 are DFQATT and SNEGSKA (reference sequence). Trimming left V 3 bases short and J 8 bases short, with 16 bases between.

This clonotype was detected a few times. The chain combines TRBV19 with TRBJ1-1, with D possibly being TRBD1 (6 bases). The CDR3 has 14 amino acids. The V gene's germline CDR1 is LNHDA and CDR2 SQIVND (reference sequence). The V end lost 7 bases, the J end lost 4 bases, and 16 bases lay between the germline ends. CDR3 in amino acids: CASTPDTGATEAFF. The CDR3 bases are TGTGCCAGTACCCCCGACACGGGGGCCACTGAAGCTTTCTTT.

As to this clonotype: A much bigger clone sits one base away, suggesting this may be a read error. Lacking the conserved final phenylalanine or tryptophan, this CDR3 likely reflects a read error. The rearrangement uses TRBV20-1 and TRBJ1-2; D is unclear. Germline CDR1 is DFQATT and CDR2 is SNEGSKA (reference sequence). The CDR3 is 12 residues long. V dropped 3 bases and J dropped 4 bases, with 9 bases sitting between them. The CDR3 nucleotides read TGCAGTGCTAGTGGGCCGCGCTATGGCTACACCTAC. Translation gives CSASGPRYGYTY.

The chain combines TRBV6-2 or TRBV6-3 with TRBJ1-5, with D uncertain. Germline CDR1 reads MNHEY; CDR2 reads SVGEGT. V gave up 6 bases and J gave up 0 bases, with 15 bases separating them. CDR3 length equals 16 residues. The CDR3 DNA is TGTGCCAGCAGCTACCGGAGGAGATATAGCAATCAGCCCCAGCATTTT. Its protein product is CASSYRRRYSNQPQHF.

The chain recombines TRBV5-4 with TRBJ2-2; no reliable D call. The CDR3 extends over 15 amino acids. Germline V gives CDR1 SGHNT, CDR2 YYREEE (reference sequence). V lost 3 bases and J lost 7, with 16 bases in between. As DNA, the CDR3 is TGTGCCAGCAGCTCCCGTGGCAGTAACTACGGGGAGCTGTTTTTT. Its protein product is CASSSRGSNYGELFF.

This clonotype was counted at least ten times. This chain uses TRBV19 with TRBJ1-1; 8 positions agree with TRBD1. CDR1 LNHDA and CDR2 SQIVND come from the germline V gene (reference sequence). The CDR3 loop spans 14 amino acids. Trimming at V came to 6 bases and at J to 4 bases, leaving 7 bases not matched to a gene. CDR3 amino acids: CASSVDRAVTEAFF. The CDR3 bases are TGTGCCAGTAGCGTGGACAGGGCGGTCACTGAAGCTTTCTTT. Together with reference TRBV19 and TRBJ1-1, the CDR3 gives the full variable domain: DGGITQSPKYLFRKEGQNVTLSCEQNLNHDAMYWYRQDPGQGLRLIYYSQIVNDFQKGDIAEGYSVSREKKESFPLTVTSAQKNPTAFYLCASSVDRAVTEAFFGQGTRLTVV.

This clonotype has a count of ten or more. The J gene is TRBJ2-5, the V gene TRBV28, with D hard to call. CDR1 is MDHEN and CDR2 is SYDVKM in the germline V gene. The CDR3 runs 13 residues. Trimming removed 2 bases at V and 4 bases at J, with 8 bases between. The CDR3 DNA reads TGTGCCAGCAGTTTAGAAAATCTAGAGACCCAGTACTTC. Its protein product is CASSLENLETQYF. Based on the CDR3 plus reference TRBV28 and TRBJ2-5, the full variable domain is DVKVTQSSRYLVKRTGEKVFLECVQDMDHENMFWYRQDPGLGLRLIYFSYDVKMKEKGDIPEGYSVSREKKERFSLILESASTNQTSMYLCASSLENLETQYFGPGTRLLVL.

This clonotype showed up many times. The chain recombines TRBV20-1 with TRBJ1-1, with D maybe TRBD1 (6 bases). Trimming cost V 3 bases and J 4 bases, with 15 bases left between them. The CDR3 runs 14 residues. Germline V CDR1 and CDR2: DFQATT, SNEGSKA (reference sequence). This CDR3 reads CSASSRGRGTEAFF. As DNA, the CDR3 is TGCAGTGCTAGCAGCAGGGGTCGCGGCACTGAAGCTTTCTTT.

At least ten counts were recorded for this clonotype. V usage is TRBV12-3 or TRBV12-4 and J usage is TRBJ1-5; 8 bases are a match to TRBD1. V lost 5 bases to trimming and J lost 4 bases; unmatched junction nucleotides: 10. CDR3 length: 16 amino acids. The DNA of the CDR3 is TGTGCCAGCAGTAACTCAGGGGGCGCAGGAAATCAGCCCCAGCATTTT. Translating gives CASSNSGGAGNQPQHF.

This clonotype came up many times. V and J are TRBV5-1 and TRBJ1-5; D remains unclear. In germline, CDR1 is SGHRS, CDR2 YFSETQ. The CDR3 loop spans 14 amino acids. V gave up 4 bases and J gave up 6 bases, with 14 bases separating them. CDR3 residues: CASSLIGVGQPQHF. The CDR3 bases are TGCGCCAGCAGCCTAATTGGGGTTGGTCAGCCCCAGCATTTT.

This clonotype has a handful of counts. The CDR3 loop reads CASSQDLGGTGVNTEAFF. The CDR3 DNA sequence: TGTGCCAGCAGCCAAGATTTGGGGGGGACAGGGGTGAACACTGAAGCTTTCTTT. This rearrangement joins TRBV3-1 to TRBJ1-1, with 10 bases that match TRBD1. CDR1 is LGHDT and CDR2 is YNNKEL in the germline V gene (reference sequence). V trimming: 0 bases; J trimming: 0 bases; junction bases outside the gene matches: 7. This CDR3 has 18 residues.

This clonotype turned up a few times. The chain employs TRBV11-1 and TRBJ2-2, with D maybe TRBD1 (5 bases). Germline V lookup: CDR1 SGHAT, CDR2 FQDESV (reference sequence). This CDR3 has 17 residues. V lost 5 bases to trimming and J lost 2 bases, with 18 bases between them. The CDR3, as DNA: TGTGCCAGCAGCCGATGGGGCGAGACAGTCAACACCGGGGAGCTGTTTTTT. This codes for CASSRWGETVNTGELFF.

The rearrangement joins TRBV6-1 to TRBJ1-2, with D hard to call. Trimming took off 6 bases at V and 5 bases at J, with 13 bases between the two ends. The CDR3 extends over 13 amino acids. Germline V gene sequence: CDR1 MNHNS, CDR2 SASEGT. The CDR3 DNA follows: TGTGCCAGCAGGGAGGTTGGGAGGTATGGCTACACCTTC. Protein: CASREVGRYGYTF.

This clonotype was recorded at least ten times. The rearrangement uses TRBV28 and TRBJ2-7; perhaps D is TRBD1 or TRBD2 (6 bases each). The CDR3 has 14 amino acids. V lost 3 bases to trimming and J lost 6 bases, with 15 bases between them. Germline V gives CDR1 MDHEN, CDR2 SYDVKM. DNA of the CDR3: TGTGCCAGCAGTTTGCCCTGGGGGGCGGGCGAGCAGTACTTC. It codes for CASSLPWGAGEQYF.

Points on this clonotype: A much larger clone sits a single nucleotide away, making a read error possible. The V gene is TRBV12-3 or TRBV12-4, the J gene TRBJ2-2; 8 positions match TRBD2. This CDR3 has 15 amino acids. The CDR3 DNA sequence: TGTGCCAGCAGTTATAGCGGGGCGCTCACCGGGGAGCTGTGTTTT. This gives the protein CASSYSGALTGELCF.

The V gene is TRBV7-2, the J gene TRBJ2-5; D is possibly TRBD2 (5 bases). The germline gives CDR1 SGHTA, CDR2 FQGNSA. The germline V and J ends were trimmed by 2 bases and 4 bases, with 11 bases remaining between them. CDR3 length: 14 amino acids. The CDR3 here is CASSLLGRAETQYF. Here the CDR3 DNA reads TGTGCCAGCAGCTTATTAGGGCGGGCAGAGACCCAGTACTTC.

This clonotype was seen repeatedly, ten times or more. The chain carries TRBV6-5 and TRBJ2-5, with D maybe TRBD2 (5 bases). The CDR3 has 14 amino acids. Between the trimmed V and J ends, which lost 6 bases and 1 base, there was a span of 12 bases. The germline V gene encodes CDR1 MNHEY and CDR2 SVGAGI. The CDR3 region has the DNA TGTGCCAGCAGACGAGGAGAGGGCCAAGAGACCCAGTACTTC. This gives the protein CASRRGEGQETQYF.

At least ten counts were recorded for this clonotype. The chain combines TRBV28 with TRBJ2-7; D uncertain. Germline CDR1 MDHEN, CDR2 SYDVKM. The V end was cut by 3 bases, the J end by 2 bases, with 8 bases between. The length of the CDR3 is 13 residues. Written as DNA, the CDR3 is TGTGCCAGCAGTTTCTCCCGAGCCTACGAGCAGTACTTC. As protein: CASSFSRAYEQYF.

The chain recombines TRBV20-1 with TRBJ2-5; 8 bases agree with TRBD1. V gave up 3 bases and J gave up 6 bases; unmatched junction bases: 6. This CDR3 comprises 13 residues. Per the germline V gene, CDR1 is DFQATT and CDR2 is SNEGSKA (reference sequence). CDR3 coding DNA: TGCAGTGCTAGCCCGACAGGGGTCAAGACCCAGTACTTC. It is translated as CSASPTGVKTQYF.

This clonotype showed up many times. The genes are TRBV10-3 and TRBJ1-5, with 7 bases fitting TRBD1. The CDR3 runs to 14 residues. Trimming at V came to 7 bases and at J to 7 bases, leaving 10 bases not matched to a gene. Germline loops: CDR1 ENHRY, CDR2 SYGVKD. The CDR3 protein is CAIIRKQGRQPQHF. The CDR3 DNA follows: TGTGCCATCATAAGAAAACAGGGGAGGCAGCCCCAGCATTTT.

This clonotype has a count of ten or more. The rearrangement uses TRBV5-4 and TRBJ2-2, with 10 bases fitting TRBD2. V shed 5 bases and J 6 bases; nucleotides not matched to a gene: 4. Germline CDR1 is SGHNT and CDR2 is YYREEE (reference sequence). This CDR3 has 14 residues. CDR3 bases: TGTGCCAGCAGTCAGCGGGGGGGCCCCGGGGAGCTGTTTTTT. Encoded protein: CASSQRGGPGELFF.

The chain has TRBV18 and TRBJ1-2; 7 positions match TRBD1. Germline values: CDR1 KGHSH, CDR2 LQKENI. V lost 3 bases and J lost 12; bases outside the gene matches: 10. This CDR3 is built from 13 residues. The CDR3 DNA follows: TGTGCCAGCTCACCGACAGGGTTAAGGCTACACACCTTC. Translated: CASSPTGLRLHTF.

This clonotype was seen many times. The chain joins TRBV5-1 to TRBJ2-7; possible D gene TRBD1, 7 bases. This CDR3 region has 15 residues. V lost 6 bases and J 1 base, leaving 17 bases between the germline ends. In germline, CDR1 is SGHRS, CDR2 YFSETQ. The CDR3 protein is CASNPRGEGSYEQYF. CDR3 sequence (DNA): TGCGCCAGCAACCCCAGGGGGGAAGGGTCCTACGAGCAGTACTTC.

The sample holds many counts of this clonotype. The CDR3 sequence is CASSWPSGGVNTGELFF. Written as DNA, the CDR3 is TGTGCCAGCAGCTGGCCTAGCGGGGGGGTTAACACCGGGGAGCTGTTTTTT. The chain uses TRBV7-2 and TRBJ2-2; 12 nucleotides agree with TRBD2. Germline V CDR1 and CDR2: SGHTA, FQGNSA. The CDR3 consists of 17 residues. The trim removed 4 bases at V and 2 bases at J, leaving 5 bases unmatched.

This clonotype was detected many times. This chain connects TRBV6-1 to TRBJ2-7, with TRBD1 identical over 12 bases. CDR1 and CDR2 from the germline V gene are MNHNS and SASEGT. The CDR3 is 15 residues long. Trimming took 3 bases from V and 3 from J; bases not matched to a gene: 3. In DNA, the CDR3 is TGTGCCAGCAGTGACGGGACAGGGGGCTTCTACGAGCAGTACTTC. Translating gives CASSDGTGGFYEQYF.